The 30 T cell receptor beta chains below were found in one sample sequenced in a study of cytomegalovirus exposure and HLA in healthy donors. Method: immunoSEQ multiplex PCR; TCRdb's copy keeps in-frame clones and lacks some. Of approximately 71,000 clones in the sample, around 93% were seen once. The sample taken for sequencing was PBMCs. The receptors derive from a woman aged 18-30 years in good health and CMV-seronegative.

This clone was found once. This sequence joins TRBV10-2 and TRBJ1-2, with TRBD1 as a possible D gene (5 bases). Germline CDR1 reads WSHSY; CDR2 reads SAAADI. Trimming stripped 7 bases from V and 5 bases from J, with 17 bases between. The CDR3 loop spans 14 amino acids. CDR3 sequence reads: CASTPAGFRYGYTF. The CDR3 DNA reads TGCGCCAGCACCCCGGCAGGGTTTCGGTATGGCTACACCTTC.

V gene TRBV7-3 combines with J gene TRBJ2-3; possible D gene TRBD1, 5 bases. Per the germline V gene, CDR1 is SGHTA and CDR2 is FQGTGA. The CDR3 sequence is 14 residues long. Deletions cut 5 bases from V and 4 bases from J, with 13 bases between. The CDR3 bases are TGTGCCAGCAGCCCAAACGACAGATCAGATACGCAGTATTTT. It encodes CASSPNDRSDTQYF.

The chain couples TRBV18 to TRBJ1-2, with D tentatively TRBD1 (6 bases). V was cut by 3 bases and J by 3 bases, with 11 bases left in between. This CDR3 spans 14 amino acids. The germline V gene has CDR1 KGHSH and CDR2 LQKENI. The CDR3 reads CASSPDRTDYGYTF. The CDR3 DNA reads as TGTGCCAGCTCACCGGACCGGACAGACTATGGCTACACCTTC.

This clone was counted once. The CDR3 sequence is CASSERGYEQYF. CDR3 bases: TGTGCCAGCAGTGAACGGGGATACGAGCAGTACTTC. This sequence joins TRBV2 and TRBJ2-7; possible D gene TRBD2, 5 bases. This CDR3 spans 12 amino acids. The germline CDR1 and CDR2 sequences are SNHLY and FYNNEI. V lost 2 bases to trimming and J lost 4 bases, with 6 bases between them.

CDR3 amino acids: CASSLYRQGSSGANVLTF. DNA for the CDR3: TGTGCCAGCAGTTTGTATAGACAGGGAAGCTCTGGGGCCAACGTCCTGACTTTC. The rearrangement joins TRBV28 to TRBJ2-6; 7 nucleotides align to TRBD1. In germline, CDR1 is MDHEN, CDR2 SYDVKM. The CDR3 extends over 18 amino acids. J was trimmed by 0 bases and V by 3 bases; bases with no gene match: 8. The full variable domain, with the rest looked up from reference TRBV28 and TRBJ2-6, is DVKVTQSSRYLVKRTGEKVFLECVQDMDHENMFWYRQDPGLGLRLIYFSYDVKMKEKGDIPEGYSVSREKKERFSLILESASTNQTSMYLCASSLYRQGSSGANVLTFGAGSRLTVL.

The V gene is TRBV28, the J gene TRBJ1-5; D gene unclear. Germline V gene data show CDR1 as MDHEN and CDR2 as SYDVKM. The CDR3 is made up of 14 amino acids. Trimming cost V 8 bases and J 0 bases, with 11 bases left between them. In DNA, the CDR3 is TGTGCCAGCTCCTCAGCGTTTAGCAATCAGCCCCAGCATTTT. Protein sequence: CASSSAFSNQPQHF.

This sequence joins TRBV5-6 and TRBJ1-1; D remains ambiguous. Per the germline V gene, CDR1 is SGHDT and CDR2 is YYEEEE. There are 16 residues in the CDR3. The V and J ends lost 1 base and 1 base respectively, with 14 bases between them. CDR3 loop: CASSLSGRAQNTEAFF. CDR3 bases: TGTGCCAGCAGCTTGTCCGGTAGAGCCCAGAACACTGAAGCTTTCTTT.

The chain recombines TRBV6-4 with TRBJ2-2; the D gene is possibly TRBD1 (6 bases). The CDR3 totals 16 residues. Germline V lookup: CDR1 MRHNA, CDR2 SNTAGT. V lost 5 bases, J lost 3 bases, and 16 bases lay in between. CDR3 protein: CASSQQGNTDTGELFF. The CDR3, as DNA: TGTGCCAGCAGTCAACAGGGTAATACGGACACCGGGGAGCTGTTTTTT.

The chain has TRBV27 and TRBJ2-1; 8 bases fit TRBD2. V shed 7 bases, J shed 10 bases, and the junction held 3 bases outside the gene matches. CDR1 is MNHEY, CDR2 SMNVEV, per germline (reference sequence). CDR3 length: 11 residues. The CDR3 DNA reads as TGTGCCAGCACCCGGGGGGGAGAGCAGTTCTTC. Its translation is CASTRGGEQFF.

The table lists this clone with a count of one. The chain recombines TRBV27 with TRBJ2-7, with TRBD2 matching 11 bases. CDR1 and CDR2 from the germline V gene are MNHEY and SMNVEV (reference sequence). V lost 5 bases, J lost 4 bases, and 4 bases stayed unmatched. The CDR3 has 14 amino acids. CDR3 protein: CASSLRLAGYEQYF. Here the CDR3 DNA reads TGTGCCAGCAGTCTACGACTAGCGGGGTACGAGCAGTACTTC.

The V gene is TRBV27, the J gene TRBJ1-1, with 8 bases fitting TRBD1. With V trimmed by 5 bases and J by 5 bases, 10 bases remained unmatched. The CDR3 length is 15 residues. Per germline, CDR1 MNHEY and CDR2 SMNVEV (reference sequence). The CDR3 region has the DNA TGTGCCAGCAGTCGGCGGCAGGGGGCGAAAACTGAAGCTTTCTTT. It is translated as CASSRRQGAKTEAFF.

This sequence joins TRBV19 and TRBJ1-2, with a tentative D call TRBD1 (6 bases). Germline lookup yields CDR1 LNHDA and CDR2 SQIVND (reference sequence). CDR3 length: 14 amino acids. Trimming stripped 8 bases from V and 8 bases from J, with 21 bases between. CDR3 sequence (DNA): TGTGCCAGTGACAACTGGGGGGGGCCAGAAGGCTACACCTTC. Translation: CASDNWGGPEGYTF. The full variable domain, with the rest looked up from reference TRBV19 and TRBJ1-2, is DGGITQSPKYLFRKEGQNVTLSCEQNLNHDAMYWYRQDPGQGLRLIYYSQIVNDFQKGDIAEGYSVSREKKESFPLTVTSAQKNPTAFYLCASDNWGGPEGYTFGSGTRLTVV.

This clone appeared a single time. The chain is built from TRBV21-1 and TRBJ2-1; the D call of TRBD2 is as the table states it, not checked on the DNA. TRBV21-1 is listed as a pseudogene. This CDR3 is built from 18 residues. The CDR3 region has the DNA TGTGCCAGCAGCAAAGATTCAGGTCCGGGGGGGTCCTACAATGAGCAGTTCTTC. Translated: CASSKDSGPGGSYNEQFF.

This sequence joins TRBV6-1 and TRBJ1-2; D remains ambiguous. The V end was cut by 5 bases, the J end by 8 bases, with 18 bases between. The germline CDR1 and CDR2 sequences are MNHNS and SASEGT. The CDR3 totals 14 residues. In nucleotides, the CDR3 is TGTGCCAGCAGTTCGGAGGACCCCCACACGGGCTACACCTTC. It is translated as CASSSEDPHTGYTF.

The DNA for the CDR3 is TGTGCCAGCAGCTTACCACAGGGTGTTCACACTGAAGCTTTCTTT. It yields the protein CASSLPQGVHTEAFF. This chain joins TRBV7-2 and TRBJ1-1; D possibly corresponds to TRBD1 (6 bases). V dropped 2 bases and J dropped 3 bases, with 13 bases sitting between them. The CDR3 is 15 amino acids. The germline CDR1 and CDR2 sequences are SGHTA and FQGNSA.

The rearrangement uses TRBV27 and TRBJ1-2; no firm D call. Per germline, CDR1 MNHEY and CDR2 SMNVEV (reference sequence). The CDR3 length is 12 residues. Trimming stripped 5 bases from V and 4 bases from J, with 8 bases between. For the CDR3, the DNA is TGTGCCAGCAGTCCCACAGCCTATGGCTACACCTTC. Translation: CASSPTAYGYTF.

The CDR3 spells CASSLRGGYAETQYF. Written as DNA, the CDR3 is TGCGCCAGCAGCTTGAGGGGGGGGTACGCAGAGACCCAGTACTTC. This chain uses TRBV5-1 with TRBJ2-5; D possibly corresponds to TRBD2 (7 bases). V was trimmed by 1 base and J by 4 bases, leaving 14 bases between them. CDR3 length equals 15 residues. Germline CDR1 is SGHRS and CDR2 is YFSETQ.

The rearrangement uses TRBV10-1 and TRBJ2-6, with D perhaps matching TRBD1 (6 bases). Trimming removed 5 bases at V and 4 bases at J, with 9 bases between. CDR3 length: 14 residues. CDR1 is WNHNN and CDR2 is SYGVQD in the germline V gene (reference sequence). CDR3 in amino acids: CASSSGTGANVLTF. The CDR3 coding sequence is TGCGCCAGCAGTTCGGGGACAGGGGCCAACGTCCTGACTTTC.

The chain carries TRBV6-5 and TRBJ1-3; 8 nucleotides line up with TRBD1. Germline loops: CDR1 MNHEY, CDR2 SVGAGI. The V gene end was trimmed by 0 bases and the J gene end by 4 bases; junction bases not matched to a gene: 5. The CDR3 covers 16 residues. The DNA for the CDR3 is TGTGCCAGCAGTTACTCCGCAGGGGGCATAGGAAACACCATATATTTT. This gives the protein CASSYSAGGIGNTIYF.

V and J are TRBV7-2 and TRBJ2-7; D not resolved. The germline V and J ends were trimmed by 5 bases and 3 bases, with 5 bases remaining between them. This CDR3 is 11 amino acids long. Germline V gene lookup returns CDR1 SGHTA and CDR2 FQGNSA. CDR3 region: CASSPFYEQYF. As DNA, the CDR3 is TGTGCCAGCAGCCCGTTCTACGAGCAGTACTTC.

V is TRBV12-5 and J is TRBJ1-2, with 7 positions matching TRBD1. V lost 0 bases to trimming and J lost 6 bases; unmatched junction nucleotides: 13. The CDR3 sequence is 17 residues long. CDR1 LGHNT and CDR2 FRNRAP come from the germline V gene. The CDR3 here is CASGLVPDRSRPDGYTF. DNA for the CDR3: TGTGCTAGTGGTTTGGTACCGGACAGGAGCCGACCAGATGGCTACACCTTC. The full variable domain, completed using reference TRBV12-5 and TRBJ1-2, is DARVTQTPRHKVTEMGQEVTMRCQPILGHNTVFWYRQTMMQGLELLAYFRNRAPLDDSGMPKDRFSAEMPDATLATLKIQPSEPRDSAVYFCASGLVPDRSRPDGYTFGSGTRLTVV.

The rearrangement links TRBV2 to TRBJ1-1, with D uncertain. Germline CDR1 is SNHLY and CDR2 is FYNNEI. V gave up 2 bases and J gave up 1 base, with 11 bases separating them. The CDR3 covers 15 residues. The CDR3 spells CASSERRVGNTEAFF. In nucleotides, the CDR3 is TGTGCCAGCAGTGAAAGGAGGGTCGGGAACACTGAAGCTTTCTTT.

In its sample, this clone was seen once. This sequence joins TRBV5-1 and TRBJ2-1, with D uncertain. There are 12 residues in the CDR3. Trimming shortened V by 0 bases and J by 8 bases, and 6 bases separated the two germline ends. The germline CDR1 and CDR2 sequences are SGHRS and YFSETQ. CDR3 residues: CASSLDLDEQFF. For the CDR3, the DNA is TGCGCCAGCAGCTTGGATCTCGATGAGCAGTTCTTC.

The chain carries TRBV16 and TRBJ1-1, with D unresolved. CDR1 is KGHSY and CDR2 is FQNENV in the germline V gene. V gave up 6 bases and J gave up 5 bases, with 7 bases separating them. The CDR3 totals 11 residues. CDR3 in amino acids: CASRTGTEAFF. The CDR3, as DNA: TGTGCCAGCAGGACGGGGACTGAAGCTTTCTTT.

This chain joins TRBV6-5 and TRBJ1-6; 8 bases agree with TRBD1. Losses at the gene ends were 7 bases for V and 13 bases for J; bases not matched to a gene: 9. The CDR3 has 13 amino acids. CDR1 MNHEY and CDR2 SVGAGI come from the germline V gene. CDR3 in DNA: TGTGCCAGCAACGGACAGGGAGAATTCCCCCTCCACTTT. This codes for CASNGQGEFPLHF.

The rearrangement links TRBV14 to TRBJ1-1, with TRBD1 identical over 7 bases. The germline V gene has CDR1 SGHDN and CDR2 FVKESK. The CDR3 length is 14 residues. V was pared by 4 bases and J by 7 bases, with 9 bases of the junction left unmatched. The CDR3 region has the DNA TGTGCCAGCAGCCCCCCGGACAGGTTTAATGAAGCTTTCTTT. Encoded protein: CASSPPDRFNEAFF. Combining the CDR3 with reference TRBV14 and TRBJ1-1 gives the whole variable domain EAGVTQFPSHSVIEKGQTVTLRCDPISGHDNLYWYRRVMGKEIKFLLHFVKESKQDESGMPNNRFLAERTGGTYSTLKVQPAELEDSGVYFCASSPPDRFNEAFFGQGTRLTVV.

In this sample, this clone turned up once. The V call is TRBV6-1, the J call TRBJ2-3; D uncertain. Trimming shortened V by 1 base and J by 2 bases, and 4 bases separated the two germline ends. CDR1 and CDR2 (germline): MNHNS, SASEGT. This CDR3 is 13 amino acids long. Written as DNA, the CDR3 is TGTGCCAGCAGTGAAGTTATCACAGATACGCAGTATTTT. The encoded protein is CASSEVITDTQYF.

The genes are TRBV28 and TRBJ1-5; D not certain. This CDR3 has 17 amino acids. Germline CDR1 reads MDHEN; CDR2 reads SYDVKM. Trimming removed 6 bases from V and 3 bases from J, with 21 bases in between. The CDR3: CASRDRFRRYNNQPQHF. The CDR3 nucleotides are TGTGCCAGCAGGGATAGATTCCGGAGATATAACAATCAGCCCCAGCATTTT.

The chain recombines TRBV9 with TRBJ2-7, with TRBD1 matching over 9 bases. The CDR3 runs 14 residues. The junction had 6 bases not matched to a gene; V was cut back by 4 bases and J by 4 bases. CDR1 SGDLS and CDR2 YYNGEE come from the germline V gene. This CDR3 is CASSRGTGRYEQYF. CDR3 coding DNA: TGTGCCAGCAGCAGGGGGACAGGGAGATACGAGCAGTACTTC. Full variable domain (rest looked up from reference TRBV9 and TRBJ2-7): DSGVTQTPKHLITATGQRVTLRCSPRSGDLSVYWYQQSLDQGLQFLIQYYNGEERAKGNILERFSAQQFPDLHSELNLSSLELGDSALYFCASSRGTGRYEQYFGPGTRLTVT.

This clone has a single count. This chain uses TRBV6-5 with TRBJ2-1, with 7 bases lining up with TRBD1. The CDR3 has 16 amino acids. V was pared by 4 bases and J by 0 bases, with 6 bases of the junction left unmatched. Germline V gene data show CDR1 as MNHEY and CDR2 as SVGAGI. The CDR3 is CASSSQGVSSYNEQFF. CDR3 DNA: TGTGCCAGCAGTTCCCAGGGGGTGAGCTCCTACAATGAGCAGTTCTTC.